A single T cell receptor (beta chain) is shown here with its context. The sample comes from a study of blood T cell repertoires in COVID-19. On the study more broadly: Italy, Spain and the United States were the sources of the convalescent and acute COVID-19 samples. The analysed material was cDNA or gDNA that came from T cells, B-cell-depleted T cells, or PBMCs.

Study processing details: Counts of nucleated cells, estimated from reference gene primer amplification, were obtained. Here immunoSEQ multiplex PCR was the method, and the copy in TCRdb shows in-frame clones only, minus some. The D gene and trimming were derived from the DNA, and the V and J assignments and clone size from that table. The sample records 290,000 or so clones, around 84% being singletons. This CDR3 contains 14 residues. Germline V gene data show CDR1 as KGHSH and CDR2 as LQKENI. With 6 bases clipped from V and 4 bases from J, the junction kept 6 bases outside the gene matches. The chain uses TRBV18 and TRBJ2-1; 7 bases agree with TRBD1. The source is an older man with acute or convalescent COVID-19. The sequenced material came from peripheral blood. Here the CDR3 DNA reads TGTGCCAGCTCCGCCGGGACAGAATACAATGAGCAGTTCTTC. Residues: CASSAGTEYNEQFF.